This TCR beta chain was sequenced for a study of shared clonotypes between healthy human individuals (dated by TCRdb to 2020 to 2021). The study in broad terms: The cohort included a few men and two women between 18 and 49 years of age. For each donor, CD4 naive and CD4 memory were each run on three plates, CD8 naive on two plates, and CD8 memory on one plate. Each donor's leukapheresis produced roughly between roughly 0.85 and 9.5 billion PBMCs. Libraries were prepared and TCR repertoires were sequenced by different laboratories using diverse techniques, in order to increase sequencing depth and limit assay-specific biases. The study deeply sequenced blood TCR repertoires of about five healthy adults to estimate repertoire size and the extent of clonotype sharing between individuals.

Using the deep immunoSEQ assay, TCR CDR3 regions were amplified from genomic DNA by multiplex PCR. For each cell subset, the extracted genomic DNA was distributed evenly across all wells of several immunoSEQ 96-well plates, and each plate served as one replicate. Each replicate PCR for sorted subsets received about 0.2 ug genomic DNA, equal to about 29,000 T cell genomes. Purified libraries were measured with a Qubit 3.0 fluorometer, size-checked on a Bioanalyzer 2100, and measured again with the KAPA Library Quantification kit. Every immunoSEQ 96-well plate was sequenced on a separate single-read 150-cycle Illumina NextSeq 550 flow cell. Per the original workflow: Because the immunoSEQ output held only junctional sequences and lacked quality scores, the filtering could not match the filtering applied to full-length reads. To assign V/J genes and CDR3, sequences were annotated using PyIR, a Python wrapper for IgBLAST v1.9, with IMGT germline references. Reads with weak V/J assignments (E-value above 1e-6), missing CDR3, stop codons, out-of-frame junctions, or ambiguous translated residues were removed. V3J clonotypes were defined as sequences sharing an identical inferred V gene, J gene, and CDR3 amino acid sequence. The percentage overlap between two repertoires was calculated by dividing the number of shared unique clonotypes by the size of the smaller repertoire. Three approaches were used to assess repertoire richness: RTK rarefaction, the Chao1 estimator, and Recon v2.1 estimates of unobserved clonotypes. Generation probabilities for all TCRbeta clonotypes obtained by the gDNA method from a handful of donors were computed using OLGA. This immuneACCESS table, as held by TCRdb, lists in-frame sequences with V and J called but not all clones. Of the missing ones, under half trace to an unresolved V gene in checked studies; the others have no known cause. Clone size and the V and J calls come from that table; the DNA yielded D and trimming. Here the sample has 2 million to 2.5 million clones; almost 96% occur a single time. The top ten clonotypes cover approximately 0.13% of the sample.

Remarks on this clone: Its recognized antigen is unknown. It has no much larger one-base neighbor in the sample; base qualities were not kept.

The CDR3 goes from the cysteine to the phenylalanine over 14 residues. Kept here is only the CDR3 DNA, which spans 42 bases and is read in frame from base 1. V and J are trimmed by 6 bases and 4 bases, and the gene matches miss 4 bases of the junction. Per the germline V gene, SNHLY is the CDR1 and FYNNEI is the CDR2. The paper as a whole reports these results and caveats: Compared with non-shared clonotypes, clonotypes shared by all four sorted-subset donors had higher generation probabilities. Sampling was limited to blood, and TCR repertoires in tissue likely differ from TCR repertoires in blood. When a handful of donors were compared, the shared fraction of clonotypes was around 4.6% for naive CD4, roughly 3.4% for naive CD8, 2.3% for memory CD4, and around 0.37% for memory CD8. Because the study included a small number of donors, the genetic and exposure-history diversity represented was limited. Estimated clonotype richness was generally larger for naive than for memory subsets. Rarefaction of sorted-subset datasets indicated incomplete sequencing despite the large sequencing depth. Pairwise subsampling indicated that sequencing depth was expected to affect the degree of clonotype sharing among donors.

Donors were healthy HIV-negative adults with no recently reported acute infections or vaccinations. All donors were Caucasian adults living in Nashville, Tennessee, USA. CD4+ T cells were enriched through magnetic negative selection, after which naive cells were positively selected on CD45RA and the remaining negative fraction served as the memory subset. After blood collection by leukapheresis, PBMCs were isolated using Ficoll-Histopaque density gradient centrifugation and then cryopreserved in the vapor phase of liquid nitrogen. Analytical flow cytometry was used to check the purity and quantity of each magnetically sorted T cell population. Genomic DNA was isolated from every sorted fraction and measured by UV absorbance on a Nanodrop 2000c.

The sample comprised naive CD4+ T cells sorted from blood. Interpreted using the paper, the cell subset or site label stands for: CD45RA+ positively selected. The receptor was isolated from a man aged 18 to 35 in good health. The rearrangement combines TRBV2 with TRBJ2-5; 11 bases in the junction line up with TRBD1. The nucleotide sequence is TGTGCCAGCAGGGACAGGGGGCCCGGAGAGACCCAGTACTTC. It is translated as CASRDRGPGETQYF.